This TCR beta chain was recorded in a study of blood T cell repertoires in COVID-19. Original analysis: Researchers report that nucleated cell counts were estimated from reference gene primer amplification. TCRdb's copy holds only in-frame clones and misses some; the assay was immunoSEQ multiplex PCR. The DNA was the basis for D and trimming; V, J and clone size are from that table. Here the sample spans about 230,000 clones, 75% to 90% being singletons. The V and J ends lost 6 bases and 0 bases respectively, with 11 bases between them. The germline V gene has CDR1 LNHDA and CDR2 SQIVND (reference sequence). The CDR3 extends over 14 amino acids.

This clonotype originated in a man aged 35-49 years with acute or convalescent COVID-19. What was sequenced was peripheral blood. The gene calls are TRBV19 and TRBJ1-1; D is unclear. CDR3 coding DNA: TGTGCCAGTAGGAACAGAATGATGAACACTGAAGCTTTCTTT. Residues: CASRNRMMNTEAFF.